This T cell receptor beta chain stems from a study of blood T cells in healthy people across ages. Study-level findings and limits: Measured against age, TCR beta diversity per million T cells decreased in a roughly linear manner. In these data, TCR beta diversity tracked strongly with naive T cell percentage.

On this clonotype: Its antigen is not identified.

Next came a second PCR, run for about 6 to 12 cycles, which used a sample-barcoded 5' primer along with a J-beta primer mix. TCRdb itself ran the 5' RACE reads through MiXCR, one entry per CDR3 protein. Counted here are fewer than 1,000,000 distinct CDR3 sequences, approximately 48% occurring once; the ten biggest clones make up around 21%. Per germline, CDR1 SGHAT and CDR2 FQNNGV. The CDR3 contains 15 residues. Trimming cost V 1 base and J 4 bases, with 13 bases left between them. Healthy Caucasian individuals from Russia aged 6 to 90 were enrolled as donors. The chain is built from TRBV11-2 and TRBJ1-1, with D unclear. Sequenced sample: blood. The clonotype was recovered from a man in his sixties in good health. The CDR3 sequence: CASSLVFGVGTEAFF. The CDR3 DNA sequence: TGTGCCAGCAGCTTAGTTTTTGGGGTTGGCACTGAAGCTTTCTTT.